This is a list of T cell receptor beta chains from one sample in a study of blood T cell repertoires in COVID-19. Produced via immunoSEQ multiplex PCR; TCRdb's table is partial and in-frame only. The sample records approximately 270,000 clones, about nine tenths being singletons. The sample comprised PBMCs or T cells enriched from blood (not recorded which). These receptors came from a human donor in a cohort exposed to, infected with or recovered from COVID-19 (not recorded which). The donor label of this sample is uncertain. Each CDR3 is given without its conserved first and last residue.

CDR3,V,J
ASTGQGAGVNSPLH,TRBV7-9,TRBJ1-6
ASRGDSYEQY,TRBV2,TRBJ2-7
ASSLGIAGYWETQY,TRBV7-7,TRBJ2-5
ASSEVVSGGSYNEQF,TRBV6-1,TRBJ2-1
ASSIYGSSGNTIY,TRBV19,TRBJ1-3
ATTEAGLGNTEAF,TRBV19,TRBJ1-1
ASSFRANYGYT,TRBV12-1,TRBJ1-2
ASSFAGQGFYEQY,TRBV27,TRBJ2-7
ASSLGTATGKGYT,TRBV5-1,TRBJ1-2
AISEQGSSTDTQY,TRBV10-3,TRBJ2-3
ASSPSTSQLNEKLF,TRBV18,TRBJ1-4
ASLDRGQETQY,TRBV19,TRBJ2-5
ASSFLAGSSYEQY,TRBV5-1,TRBJ2-7
AWSRSSYEQY,TRBV30,TRBJ2-7
ASSLLAGLGNEQF,TRBV7-3,TRBJ2-1
ASSISGGRSPLH,TRBV19,TRBJ1-6
ATSEGRDTGELF,TRBV24-1,TRBJ2-2
ARLTVAKNIQY,TRBV2,TRBJ2-4
ASSPGGGGFQETQY,TRBV6-2/TRBV6-3,TRBJ2-5
ASGLVLAAISYEQY,TRBV12-5,TRBJ2-7
SVAAGVGNQPQH,TRBV29-1,TRBJ1-5
ASSLALGTGAGNTIY,TRBV5-4,TRBJ1-3
ASSQEGGTSGGRYNEQF,TRBV3-1/TRBV3-2,TRBJ2-1
ASSLDASGTVNSPLH,TRBV7-2,TRBJ1-6
ASSVGRPPTEAF,TRBV9,TRBJ1-1
ASTISGGLPYEQY,TRBV7-2,TRBJ2-7
ASTPGISSYEQY,TRBV5-4,TRBJ2-7
ASRGPISTDTQY,TRBV18,TRBJ2-3
ASSENGARDYGYT,TRBV25-1,TRBJ1-2
ASSSGQASYEQY,TRBV6-5,TRBJ2-7
AFRVLNEKLF,TRBV10-3,TRBJ1-4
ASSIDEQEGGEQF,TRBV19,TRBJ2-1
ASRAGGETQY,TRBV2,TRBJ2-5
AWGTGGNQPQH,TRBV30,TRBJ1-5
ASAQTEAF,TRBV28,TRBJ1-1
ASSTGLNTEAF,TRBV27,TRBJ1-1
ASSRNRGFYGYT,TRBV5-5,TRBJ1-2
AWSAGTSGSYEQY,TRBV30,TRBJ2-7
ASKLEGRGYYEQY,TRBV2,TRBJ2-7
ASSPPGQRNSPLH,TRBV18,TRBJ1-6
ASSLSRSTGDEQY,TRBV5-1,TRBJ2-7
ASSLDGGTTYEQY,TRBV27,TRBJ2-7
ASSRGSTNEKLF,TRBV28,TRBJ1-4
ASSKTGNYGYT,TRBV27,TRBJ1-2
ASSLALDTDTQY,TRBV5-4,TRBJ2-3
ASSLRGNEQF,TRBV7-8,TRBJ2-1
ASSTSGLAPGELF,TRBV11-3,TRBJ2-2
ASWLSYT,TRBV12-5,TRBJ1-2
AWSGSYTEAF,TRBV30,TRBJ1-1
ASSPGQGETQY,TRBV5-1,TRBJ2-5
ASSQGLAGRNEQF,TRBV3-1/TRBV3-2,TRBJ2-1
VSSHGQGDSNQPQH,TRBV3-1/TRBV3-2,TRBJ1-5
ASSIVTGTLSGEAF,TRBV19,TRBJ1-1
ASSRTGATVLNTEAF,TRBV5-1,TRBJ1-1
ASSLGREHTIY,TRBV7-2,TRBJ1-3
ASRLQGAGNEQF,TRBV6-6,TRBJ2-1
ASSLGRLATGELF,TRBV11-2,TRBJ2-2
SALGGNTGELF,TRBV29-1,TRBJ2-2
ASSHRWTGDGGGYEQY,TRBV4-1,TRBJ2-7